This T cell receptor beta chain was recovered during a study of healthy donors' naive CD4 and CD8 T cells. Findings and limits, study-wide: Most V and J genes were reportedly biased between naive CD4+ and CD8+ cells. Bias from naive T cell homeostatic proliferation was not addressed.

Germline loops: CDR1 SGHVS, CDR2 FQNEAQ. The CDR3 spans 12 residues. With 6 bases removed from V and 4 bases from J, the gap between germline ends came to 9 bases. Each TCR library used approximately 500 ng of total RNA and a linear amplification protocol. Per the authors' pipeline: Sequencing covered fewer than 85,000 rearranged alpha-chain transcripts across four or five healthy donors. From the reads, TCRdb called clonotypes with MiXCR, one entry per CDR3 protein. For this entry, the V and J calls and clone size follow TCRdb and not the study's own pipeline. The sample lists roughly 200,000 distinct CDR3 sequences; 65% to 75% were seen once. For this clonotype: The antigen is undetermined.

The receptor's source is a pool of human donors in good health; the sample pools cells from several healthy donors. The rearrangement links TRBV7-8 to TRBJ1-2; D unresolved. The sequencing input was naive CD4+ and CD8+ T cells sorted from blood, pooled from several donors. The CDR3 reads CASSPIGYGYTF. For the CDR3, the DNA is TGTGCCAGCAGTCCAATTGGCTATGGCTACACCTTC.